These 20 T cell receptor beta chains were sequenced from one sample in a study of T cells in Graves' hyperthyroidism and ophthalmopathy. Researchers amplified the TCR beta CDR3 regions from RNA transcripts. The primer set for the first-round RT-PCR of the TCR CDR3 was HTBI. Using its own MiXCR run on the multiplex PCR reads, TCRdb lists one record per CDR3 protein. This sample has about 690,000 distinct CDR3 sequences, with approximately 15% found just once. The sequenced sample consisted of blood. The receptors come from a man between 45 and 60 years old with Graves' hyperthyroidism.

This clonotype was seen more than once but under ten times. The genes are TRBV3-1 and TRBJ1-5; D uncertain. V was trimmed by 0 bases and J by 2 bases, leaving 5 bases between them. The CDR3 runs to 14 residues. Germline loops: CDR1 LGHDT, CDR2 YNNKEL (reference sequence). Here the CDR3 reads CASSQDIGNQPQHF. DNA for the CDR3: TGTGCCAGCAGCCAAGATATCGGCAATCAGCCCCAGCATTTT.

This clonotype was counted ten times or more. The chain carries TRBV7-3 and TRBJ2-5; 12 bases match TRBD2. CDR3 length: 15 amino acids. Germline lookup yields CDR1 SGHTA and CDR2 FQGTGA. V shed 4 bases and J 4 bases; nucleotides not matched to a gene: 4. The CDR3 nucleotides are TGTGCCAGCAGCTCCCAGGGACTAGCGGGAGAGACCCAGTACTTC. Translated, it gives CASSSQGLAGETQYF.

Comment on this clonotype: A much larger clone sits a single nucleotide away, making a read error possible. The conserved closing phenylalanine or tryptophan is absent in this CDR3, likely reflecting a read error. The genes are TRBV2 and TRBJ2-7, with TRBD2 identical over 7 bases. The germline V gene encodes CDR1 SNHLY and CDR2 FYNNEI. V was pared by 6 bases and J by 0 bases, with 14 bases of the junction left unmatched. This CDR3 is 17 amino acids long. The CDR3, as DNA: TGTGCCAGCAGGCCCGGGACTAACGTCTGGAGCTCCTACGAGCAGTACCTC. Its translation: CASRPGTNVWSSYEQYL.

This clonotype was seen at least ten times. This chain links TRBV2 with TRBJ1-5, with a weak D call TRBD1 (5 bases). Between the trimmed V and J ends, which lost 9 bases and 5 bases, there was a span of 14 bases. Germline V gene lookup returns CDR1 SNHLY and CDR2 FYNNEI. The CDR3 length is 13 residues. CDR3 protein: CASCGQVDQPQHF. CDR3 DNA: TGTGCCAGTTGTGGACAAGTAGATCAGCCCCAGCATTTT. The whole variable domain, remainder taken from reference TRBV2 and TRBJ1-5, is EPEVTQTPSHQVTQMGQEVILRCVPISNHLYFYWYRQILGQKVEFLVSFYNNEISEKSEIFDDQFSVERPDGSNFTLKIRSTKLEDSAMYFCASCGQVDQPQHFGDGTRLSIL.

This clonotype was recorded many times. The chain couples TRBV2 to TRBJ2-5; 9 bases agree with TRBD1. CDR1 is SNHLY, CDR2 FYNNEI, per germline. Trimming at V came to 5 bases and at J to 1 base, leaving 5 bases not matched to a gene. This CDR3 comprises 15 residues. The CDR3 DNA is TGTGCCAGCAGTAACGAACAGGGGGCCCAAGAGACCCAGTACTTC. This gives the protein CASSNEQGAQETQYF.

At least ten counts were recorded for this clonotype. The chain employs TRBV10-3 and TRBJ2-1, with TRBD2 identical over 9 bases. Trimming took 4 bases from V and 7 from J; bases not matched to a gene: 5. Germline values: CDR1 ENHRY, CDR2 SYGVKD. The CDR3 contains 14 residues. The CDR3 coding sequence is TGTGCCATCAGTGGAGCGGGAGGAGGTAATGAGCAGTTCTTC. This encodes CAISGAGGGNEQFF.

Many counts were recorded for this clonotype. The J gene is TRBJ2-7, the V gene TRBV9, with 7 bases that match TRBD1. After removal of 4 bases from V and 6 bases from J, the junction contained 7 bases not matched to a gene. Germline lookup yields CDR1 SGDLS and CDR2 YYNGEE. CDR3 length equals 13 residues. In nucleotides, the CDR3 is TGTGCCAGCAGCCCCCTAACAGGGGCCGAGCAGTACTTC. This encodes CASSPLTGAEQYF.

For the CDR3, the DNA is TGTGCCAGTAGTATAGACTCGGGACTCGGAAGCGGGGAGCTGTTTTTT. Translated, it gives CASSIDSGLGSGELFF. The genes are TRBV19 and TRBJ2-2, with D possibly matching TRBD2 (6 bases). Germline CDR1 and CDR2: LNHDA and SQIVND (reference sequence). Trimming cost V 0 bases and J 7 bases, with 15 bases left between them. This CDR3 is built from 16 residues.

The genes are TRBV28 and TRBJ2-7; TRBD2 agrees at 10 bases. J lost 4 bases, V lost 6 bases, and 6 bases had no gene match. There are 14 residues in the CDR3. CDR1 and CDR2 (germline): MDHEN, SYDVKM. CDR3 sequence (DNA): TGTGCCAGCAGCGAGACTAGCGGGTTATACGAGCAGTACTTC. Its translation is CASSETSGLYEQYF. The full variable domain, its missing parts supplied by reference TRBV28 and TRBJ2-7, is DVKVTQSSRYLVKRTGEKVFLECVQDMDHENMFWYRQDPGLGLRLIYFSYDVKMKEKGDIPEGYSVSREKKERFSLILESASTNQTSMYLCASSETSGLYEQYFGPGTRLTVT.

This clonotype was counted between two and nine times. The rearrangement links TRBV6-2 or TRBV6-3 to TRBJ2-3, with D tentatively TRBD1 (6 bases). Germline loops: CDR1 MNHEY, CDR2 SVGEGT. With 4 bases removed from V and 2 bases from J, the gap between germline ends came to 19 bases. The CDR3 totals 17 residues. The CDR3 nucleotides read TGTGCCAGCAGTTTGTACTACCGGGACACGAACACAGATACGCAGTATTTT. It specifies CASSLYYRDTNTDTQYF.

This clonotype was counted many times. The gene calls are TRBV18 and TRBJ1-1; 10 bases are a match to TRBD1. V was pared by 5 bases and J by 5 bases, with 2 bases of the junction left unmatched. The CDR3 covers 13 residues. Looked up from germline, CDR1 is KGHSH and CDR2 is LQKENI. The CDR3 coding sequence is TGTGCCAGCTCATCGGACAGGGGGACTGAAGCTTTCTTT. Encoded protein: CASSSDRGTEAFF.

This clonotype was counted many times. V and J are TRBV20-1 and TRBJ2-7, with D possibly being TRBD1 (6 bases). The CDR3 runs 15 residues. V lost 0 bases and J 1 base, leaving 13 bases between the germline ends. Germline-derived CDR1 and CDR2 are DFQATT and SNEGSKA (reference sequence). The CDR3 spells CSARDLRDTSYEQYF. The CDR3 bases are TGCAGTGCTAGAGACCTCCGGGACACGTCCTACGAGCAGTACTTC.

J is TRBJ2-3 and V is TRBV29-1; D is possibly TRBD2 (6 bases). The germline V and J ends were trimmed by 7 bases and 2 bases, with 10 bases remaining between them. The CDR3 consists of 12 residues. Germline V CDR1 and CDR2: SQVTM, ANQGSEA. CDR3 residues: CSGEDNTDTQYF. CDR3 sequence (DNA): TGCAGCGGGGAGGACAACACAGATACGCAGTATTTT.

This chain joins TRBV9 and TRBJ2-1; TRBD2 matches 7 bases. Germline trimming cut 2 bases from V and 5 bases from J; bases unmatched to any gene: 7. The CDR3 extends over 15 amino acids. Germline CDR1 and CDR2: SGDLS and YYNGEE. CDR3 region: CASSVWRERNNEQFF. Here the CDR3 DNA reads TGTGCCAGCAGCGTTTGGCGGGAGCGGAACAATGAGCAGTTCTTC.

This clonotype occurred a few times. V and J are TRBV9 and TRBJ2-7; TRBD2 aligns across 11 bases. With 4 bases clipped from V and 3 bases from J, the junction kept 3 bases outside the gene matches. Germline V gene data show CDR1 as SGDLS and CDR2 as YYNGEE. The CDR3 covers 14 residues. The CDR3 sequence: CASSFSGRGYEQYF. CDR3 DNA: TGTGCCAGCAGCTTTAGCGGGAGGGGCTACGAGCAGTACTTC.

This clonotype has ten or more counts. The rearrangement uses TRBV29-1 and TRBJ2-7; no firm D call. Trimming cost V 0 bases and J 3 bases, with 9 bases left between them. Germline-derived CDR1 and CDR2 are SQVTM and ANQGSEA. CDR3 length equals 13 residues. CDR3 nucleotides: TGCAGCGTTGAAGAGGAGCGCCACTACGAGCAGTACTTC. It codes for CSVEEERHYEQYF.

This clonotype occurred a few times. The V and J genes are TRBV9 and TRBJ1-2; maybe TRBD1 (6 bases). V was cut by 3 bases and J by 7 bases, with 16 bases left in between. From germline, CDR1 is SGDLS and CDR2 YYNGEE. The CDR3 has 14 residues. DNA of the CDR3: TGTGCCAGCAGCGCCTCAGGGGATTCGAGTGGCTACACCTTC. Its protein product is CASSASGDSSGYTF. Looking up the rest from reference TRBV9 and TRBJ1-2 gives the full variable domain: DSGVTQTPKHLITATGQRVTLRCSPRSGDLSVYWYQQSLDQGLQFLIQYYNGEERAKGNILERFSAQQFPDLHSELNLSSLELGDSALYFCASSASGDSSGYTFGSGTRLTVV.

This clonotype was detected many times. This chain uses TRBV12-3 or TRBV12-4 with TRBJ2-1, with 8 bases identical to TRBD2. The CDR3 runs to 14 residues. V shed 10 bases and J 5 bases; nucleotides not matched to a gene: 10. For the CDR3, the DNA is TGTGCCACACTCCGGGGGCGGGGGGACAATGAGCAGTTCTTC. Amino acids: CATLRGRGDNEQFF.

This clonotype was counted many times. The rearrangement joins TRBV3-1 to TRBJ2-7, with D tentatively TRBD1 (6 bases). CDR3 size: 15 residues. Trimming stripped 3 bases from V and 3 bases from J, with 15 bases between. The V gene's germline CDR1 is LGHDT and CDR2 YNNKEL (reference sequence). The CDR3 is CASSHRPGQNYEQYF. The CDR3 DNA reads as TGTGCCAGCAGCCATAGGCCGGGACAAAACTACGAGCAGTACTTC.

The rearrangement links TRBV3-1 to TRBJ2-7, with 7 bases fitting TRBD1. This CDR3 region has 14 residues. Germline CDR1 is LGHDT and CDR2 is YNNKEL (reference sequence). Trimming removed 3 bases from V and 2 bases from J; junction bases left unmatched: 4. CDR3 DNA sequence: TGTGCCAGCAGCCACGAGCAGGGGGCCTACGAGCAGTACTTC. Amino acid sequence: CASSHEQGAYEQYF.